This TCR beta chain was captured in a study of Ad26.COV2.S vaccination and SARS-CoV-2 variants. Across the study: By the intramuscular route, Ad26.COV2.S was given once, or twice 56 days apart.

Treatment described: about 20 received Ad26.COV2.S at low or high dose, single or two shots; about 5 received placebo; per-sample allocation not given. Collection of samples fell on day 63 after the first vaccine or placebo injection. The protocol was immunoSEQ multiplex PCR, while the TCRdb copy is restricted to in-frame clones and leaves out a portion. The sample records some 370,000 clones, 83% being singletons. V trimming: 4 bases; J trimming: 3 bases; junction bases outside the gene matches: 8. The CDR3 is 17 residues long. Per germline, CDR1 SGDLS and CDR2 YYNGEE. Specimen: peripheral blood, collected in a trial of Ad26.COV2.S vaccine versus placebo. The chain couples TRBV9 to TRBJ2-5; 14 nucleotides align to TRBD2. The TCR originated in a person aged 18-65 years who received the Ad26.COV2.S COVID-19 vaccine or a placebo. CDR3 protein: CASSPRPTSGGEETQYF. For the CDR3, the DNA is TGTGCCAGCAGCCCCCGACCGACTAGCGGGGGGGAAGAGACCCAGTACTTC.